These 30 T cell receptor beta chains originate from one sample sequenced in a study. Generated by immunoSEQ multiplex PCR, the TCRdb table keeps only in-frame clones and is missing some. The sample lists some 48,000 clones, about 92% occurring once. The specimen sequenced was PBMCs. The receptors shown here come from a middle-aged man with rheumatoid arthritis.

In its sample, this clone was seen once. The CDR3 protein is CASSEGPGQSEKLFF. CDR3 coding DNA: TGTGCCAGCAGTGAAGGTCCGGGGCAGAGTGAAAAACTGTTTTTT. V and J are TRBV6-1 and TRBJ1-4; the D gene is possibly TRBD1 (5 bases). V lost 1 base and J lost 7, with 13 bases in between. The germline V gene has CDR1 MNHNS and CDR2 SASEGT. There are 15 residues in the CDR3.

The CDR3: CSVVEIRRDTEAFF. As DNA, the CDR3 is TGCAGCGTTGTAGAGATACGGAGGGACACTGAAGCTTTCTTT. This chain connects TRBV29-1 to TRBJ1-1; D uncertain. The germline V gene has CDR1 SQVTM and CDR2 ANQGSEA. The CDR3 extends over 14 amino acids. Between the trimmed V and J ends, which lost 4 bases and 3 bases, there was a span of 15 bases.

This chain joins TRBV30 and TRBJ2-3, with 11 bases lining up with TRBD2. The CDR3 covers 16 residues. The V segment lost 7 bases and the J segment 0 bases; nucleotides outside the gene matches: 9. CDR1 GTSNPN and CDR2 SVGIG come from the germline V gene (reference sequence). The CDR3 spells CASGTSGRSSTDTQYF. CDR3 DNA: TGTGCCTCCGGGACTAGCGGAAGGTCTAGCACAGATACGCAGTATTTT.

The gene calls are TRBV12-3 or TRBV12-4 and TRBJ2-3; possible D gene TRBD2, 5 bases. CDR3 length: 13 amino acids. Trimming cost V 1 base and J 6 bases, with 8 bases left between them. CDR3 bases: TGTGCCAGCAGTTTAGGAACGGGGGATACGCAGTATTTT. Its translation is CASSLGTGDTQYF.

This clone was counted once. The CDR3, as DNA: TGTGCCAGCAGCCGCAAAGGACAGGGGGCAGTCCCATACGAGCAGTACTTC. It encodes CASSRKGQGAVPYEQYF. V is TRBV14 and J is TRBJ2-7; 11 bases are shared with TRBD1. Losses at the gene ends were 4 bases for V and 4 bases for J; bases not matched to a gene: 12. This CDR3 is 17 amino acids long. Germline lookup yields CDR1 SGHDN and CDR2 FVKESK.

As DNA, the CDR3 is TGCGCCAGCAGCGAACAGGGTAGGCGCAATCAGCCCCAGCATTTT. Its translation is CASSEQGRRNQPQHF. The genes are TRBV5-1 and TRBJ1-5, with TRBD1 as a possible D gene (6 bases). Germline V gene lookup returns CDR1 SGHRS and CDR2 YFSETQ. This CDR3 is 15 amino acids long. V lost 4 bases and J lost 2, with 13 bases in between.

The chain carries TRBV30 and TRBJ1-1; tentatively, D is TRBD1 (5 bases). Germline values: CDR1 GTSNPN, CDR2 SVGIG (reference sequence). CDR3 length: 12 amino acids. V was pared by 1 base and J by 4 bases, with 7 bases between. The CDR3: CAWSGGVTEAFF. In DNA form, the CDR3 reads TGTGCCTGGAGTGGGGGGGTCACTGAAGCTTTCTTT.

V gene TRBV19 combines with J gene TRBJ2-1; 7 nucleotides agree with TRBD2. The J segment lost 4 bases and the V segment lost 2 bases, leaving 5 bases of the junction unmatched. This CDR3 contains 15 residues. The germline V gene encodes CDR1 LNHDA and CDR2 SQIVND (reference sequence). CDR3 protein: CASSIPGTKYNEQFF. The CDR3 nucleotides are TGTGCCAGTAGTATACCCGGGACTAAGTACAATGAGCAGTTCTTC.

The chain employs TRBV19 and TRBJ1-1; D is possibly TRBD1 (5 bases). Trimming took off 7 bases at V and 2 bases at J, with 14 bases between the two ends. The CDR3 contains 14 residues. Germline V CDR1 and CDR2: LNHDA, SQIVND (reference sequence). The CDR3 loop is CASIPGLGNTEAFF. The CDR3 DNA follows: TGTGCCAGTATTCCGGGACTGGGTAACACTGAAGCTTTCTTT.

The CDR3 DNA follows: TGCGCCAGCAGCCAAGAGACAGGGGACACTGAAGCTTTCTTT. Its translation: CASSQETGDTEAFF. The chain is built from TRBV4-1 and TRBJ1-1, with TRBD1 matching over 8 bases. Germline lookup yields CDR1 MGHRA and CDR2 YSYEKL. The CDR3 consists of 14 residues. V was clipped by 0 bases and J by 3 bases; unmatched bases: 0.

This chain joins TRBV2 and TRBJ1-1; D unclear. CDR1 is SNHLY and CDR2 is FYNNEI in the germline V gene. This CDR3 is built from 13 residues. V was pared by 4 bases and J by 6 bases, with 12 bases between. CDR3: CASSAYSKSEAFF. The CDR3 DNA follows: TGTGCCAGCAGTGCCTACAGCAAATCTGAAGCTTTCTTT.

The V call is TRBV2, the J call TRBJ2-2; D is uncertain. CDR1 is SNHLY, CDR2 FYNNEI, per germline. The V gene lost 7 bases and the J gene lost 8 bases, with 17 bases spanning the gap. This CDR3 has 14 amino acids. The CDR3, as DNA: TGTGCCAGCACCCAGGACCTACGGCCAGGGGAGCTGTTTTTT. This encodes CASTQDLRPGELFF. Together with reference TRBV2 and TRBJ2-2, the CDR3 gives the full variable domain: EPEVTQTPSHQVTQMGQEVILRCVPISNHLYFYWYRQILGQKVEFLVSFYNNEISEKSEIFDDQFSVERPDGSNFTLKIRSTKLEDSAMYFCASTQDLRPGELFFGEGSRLTVL.

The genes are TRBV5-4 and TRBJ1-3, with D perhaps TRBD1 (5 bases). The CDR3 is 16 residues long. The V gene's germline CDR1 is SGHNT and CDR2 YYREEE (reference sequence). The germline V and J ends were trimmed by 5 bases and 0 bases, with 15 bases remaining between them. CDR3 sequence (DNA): TGTGCCAGCAGTTCCCTTGGGGCCATCTCTGGAAACACCATATATTTT. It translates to CASSSLGAISGNTIYF.

CDR3 residues: CASSASAGADTQYF. The CDR3 coding sequence is TGTGCCAGCAGCGCAAGCGCAGGAGCTGATACGCAGTATTTT. The genes are TRBV6-5 and TRBJ2-3; D is unresolved. The germline CDR1 and CDR2 sequences are MNHEY and SVGAGI. V was shortened by 6 bases and J by 6 bases, with 16 bases between the two germline ends. The CDR3 loop spans 14 amino acids.

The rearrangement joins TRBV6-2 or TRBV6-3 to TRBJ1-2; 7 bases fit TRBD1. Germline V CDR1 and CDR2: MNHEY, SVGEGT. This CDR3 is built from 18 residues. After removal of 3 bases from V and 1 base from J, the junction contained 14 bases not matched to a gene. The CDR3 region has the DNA TGTGCCAGCAGTTATCCGGACAGGAACCGTAGGAATAACTATGGCTACACCTTC. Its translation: CASSYPDRNRRNNYGYTF.

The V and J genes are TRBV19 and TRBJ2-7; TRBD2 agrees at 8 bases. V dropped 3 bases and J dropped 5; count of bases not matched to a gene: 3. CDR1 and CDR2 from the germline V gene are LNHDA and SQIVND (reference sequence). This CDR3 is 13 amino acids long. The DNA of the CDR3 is TGTGCCAGTAGTATGGGACTAGATGACGAGCAGTACTTC. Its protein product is CASSMGLDDEQYF.

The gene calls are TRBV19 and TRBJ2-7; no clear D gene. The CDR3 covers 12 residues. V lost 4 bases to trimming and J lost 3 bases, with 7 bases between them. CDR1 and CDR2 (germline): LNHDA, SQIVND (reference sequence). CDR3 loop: CASSRGFYEQYF. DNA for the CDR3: TGTGCCAGTAGTAGGGGATTCTACGAGCAGTACTTC.

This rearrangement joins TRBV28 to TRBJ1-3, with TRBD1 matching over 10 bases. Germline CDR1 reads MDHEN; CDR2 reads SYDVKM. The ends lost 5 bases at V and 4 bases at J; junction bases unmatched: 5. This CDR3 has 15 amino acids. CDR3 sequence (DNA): TGTGCCAGCAGTAGGACAGGGGGGTCAGGAAACACCATATATTTT. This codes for CASSRTGGSGNTIYF.

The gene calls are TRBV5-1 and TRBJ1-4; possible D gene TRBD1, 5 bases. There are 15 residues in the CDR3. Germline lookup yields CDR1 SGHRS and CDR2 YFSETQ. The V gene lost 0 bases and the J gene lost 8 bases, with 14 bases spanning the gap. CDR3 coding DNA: TGCGCCAGCAGCTTGGCCGGGGGGACCGCCGAAAAACTGTTTTTT. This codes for CASSLAGGTAEKLFF.

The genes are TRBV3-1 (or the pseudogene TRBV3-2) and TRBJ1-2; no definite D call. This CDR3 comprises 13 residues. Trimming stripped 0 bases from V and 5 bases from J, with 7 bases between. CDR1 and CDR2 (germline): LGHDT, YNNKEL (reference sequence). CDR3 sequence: CASSQDPGYGYTF. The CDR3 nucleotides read TGTGCCAGCAGCCAAGATCCGGGATATGGCTACACCTTC.

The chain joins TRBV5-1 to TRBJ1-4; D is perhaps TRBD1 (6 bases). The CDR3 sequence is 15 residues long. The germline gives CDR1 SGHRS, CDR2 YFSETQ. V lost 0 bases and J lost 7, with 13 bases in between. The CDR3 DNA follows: TGCGCCAGCAGCTTGGCCGGCGGGGGCGGTGAAAAACTGTTTTTT. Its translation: CASSLAGGGGEKLFF.

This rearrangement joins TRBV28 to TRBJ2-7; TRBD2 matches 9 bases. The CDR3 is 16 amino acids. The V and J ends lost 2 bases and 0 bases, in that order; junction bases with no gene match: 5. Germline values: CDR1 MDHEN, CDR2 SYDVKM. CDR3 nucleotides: TGTGCCAGCAGTTTACCTACTAGCGGGCTCTCCTACGAGCAGTACTTC. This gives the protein CASSLPTSGLSYEQYF.

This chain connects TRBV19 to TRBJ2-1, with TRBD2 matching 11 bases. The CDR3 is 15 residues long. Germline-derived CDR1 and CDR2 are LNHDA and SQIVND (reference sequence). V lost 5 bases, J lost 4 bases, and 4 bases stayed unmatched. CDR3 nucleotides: TGTGCCAGTAGTCCGACTAGCGGGGCATACAATGAGCAGTTCTTC. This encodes CASSPTSGAYNEQFF.

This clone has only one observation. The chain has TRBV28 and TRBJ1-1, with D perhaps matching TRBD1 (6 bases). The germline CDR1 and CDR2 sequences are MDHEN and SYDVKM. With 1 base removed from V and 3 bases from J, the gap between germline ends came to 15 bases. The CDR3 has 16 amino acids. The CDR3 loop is CASSLSGANADTEAFF. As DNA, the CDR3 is TGTGCCAGCAGTTTATCGGGGGCAAATGCTGACACTGAAGCTTTCTTT.

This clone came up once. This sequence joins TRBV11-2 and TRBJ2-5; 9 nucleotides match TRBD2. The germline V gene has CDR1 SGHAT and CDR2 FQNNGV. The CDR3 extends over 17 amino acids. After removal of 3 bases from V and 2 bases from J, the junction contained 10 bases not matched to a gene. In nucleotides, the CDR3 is TGTGCCAGCAGCTTCCCCGTAGCGGGAGATCAACAAGAGACCCAGTACTTC. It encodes CASSFPVAGDQQETQYF. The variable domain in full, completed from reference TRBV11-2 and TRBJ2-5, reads EAGVAQSPRYKIIEKRQSVAFWCNPISGHATLYWYQQILGQGPKLLIQFQNNGVVDDSQLPKDRFSAERLKGVDSTLKIQPAKLEDSAVYLCASSFPVAGDQQETQYFGPGTRLLVL.

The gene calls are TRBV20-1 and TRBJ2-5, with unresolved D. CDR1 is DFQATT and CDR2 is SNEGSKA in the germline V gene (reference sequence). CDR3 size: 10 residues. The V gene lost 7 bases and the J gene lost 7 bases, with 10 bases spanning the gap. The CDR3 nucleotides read TGCAGTGTTGGCACCGGGACCCAGTACTTC. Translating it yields CSVGTGTQYF.

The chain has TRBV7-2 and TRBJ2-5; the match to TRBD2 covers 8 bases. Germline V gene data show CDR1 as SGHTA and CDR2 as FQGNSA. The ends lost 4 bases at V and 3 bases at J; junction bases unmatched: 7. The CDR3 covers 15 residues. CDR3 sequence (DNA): TGTGCCAGCAGCTATCTCAGCGGGAGTGAAGAGACCCAGTACTTC. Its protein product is CASSYLSGSEETQYF.

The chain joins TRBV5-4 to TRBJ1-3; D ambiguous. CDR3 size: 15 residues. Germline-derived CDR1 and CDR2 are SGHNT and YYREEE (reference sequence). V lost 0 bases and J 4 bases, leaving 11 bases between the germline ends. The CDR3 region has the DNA TGTGCCAGCAGCTTGGCGGCAGAGAAAGGAAACACCATATATTTT. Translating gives CASSLAAEKGNTIYF.

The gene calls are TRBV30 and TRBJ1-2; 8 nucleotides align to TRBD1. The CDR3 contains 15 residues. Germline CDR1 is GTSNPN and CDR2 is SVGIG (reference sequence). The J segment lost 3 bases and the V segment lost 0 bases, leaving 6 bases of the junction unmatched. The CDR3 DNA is TGTGCCTGGAGTGTGTTGACAGGGGCGGACTATGGCTACACCTTC. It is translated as CAWSVLTGADYGYTF.

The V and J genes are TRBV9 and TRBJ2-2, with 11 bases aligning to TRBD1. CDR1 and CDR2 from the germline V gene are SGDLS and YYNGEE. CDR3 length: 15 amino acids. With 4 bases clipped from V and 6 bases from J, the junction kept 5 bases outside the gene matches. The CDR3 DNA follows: TGTGCCAGCAGCTACGGACAGGGGGCGGCCGGGGAGCTGTTTTTT. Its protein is CASSYGQGAAGELFF.